This T cell receptor (beta chain) is from a study of blood T cell repertoires in COVID-19. Study-level information: Sites in the United States, Italy and Spain provided acute and convalescent COVID-19 samples. The cDNA or gDNA used as material had been derived from T cells, B-cell-depleted T cells, or PBMCs.

V lost 6 bases, J lost 5 bases, and 17 bases lay in between. The CDR3 is 15 amino acids. Germline V CDR1 and CDR2: LNHDA, SQIVND (reference sequence). Per the original methods: Estimated nucleated cell counts came from reference gene primer amplification. Repertoires were generated with immunoSEQ multiplex PCR, while TCRdb's copy carries only in-frame clones and drops some. That table gives V, J and clone size, and the DNA gave D and trimming. The sample lists 300,000 to 450,000 clones, around 85% occurring once. The V call is TRBV19, the J call TRBJ2-1; weak D call: TRBD2 (5 bases). Material for sequencing was peripheral blood. The sequence derives from a woman aged 18-29 years with acute or convalescent COVID-19. The CDR3 reads CASSKDREGNNEQFF. The CDR3 DNA sequence: TGTGCCAGTAGCAAAGACCGAGAGGGAAACAATGAGCAGTTCTTC.